This T cell receptor beta chain is from a study of blood T cell repertoires in COVID-19. The overall study: Acute-phase and convalescent COVID-19 samples originated in the United States, Italy and Spain. The cDNA or gDNA used as material had been derived from T cells, B-cell-depleted T cells, or PBMCs.

In the authors' methods: Scientists estimated how many nucleated cells there were by amplifying reference gene primers. Assay used: immunoSEQ multiplex PCR; TCRdb lists only in-frame clones, some missing. Clonal size and the V and J genes are those of that table, whereas D and trimming came from the DNA. The profile covers over 25,000 clones, with approximately 77% appearing a single time and roughly 15% taken by the ten largest. The sequencing sample was made of peripheral blood. This TCR derives from an older man with active or convalescent COVID-19.

The CDR3 bases are TGTGCCAGCAGCTTAGATTTTAGAAGCGGGAGGCGGGAGACCCAGTACTTC. Translating gives CASSLDFRSGRRETQYF. This chain links TRBV11-2 with TRBJ2-5; 9 nucleotides agree with TRBD2. With V trimmed by 0 bases and J by 5 bases, 10 bases remained unmatched. The CDR3 is 17 residues long. The germline CDR1 and CDR2 sequences are SGHAT and FQNNGV.